The next 23 T cell receptor beta chains were all read from a single sample in a study of cytomegalovirus exposure and HLA in healthy donors listed by TCRdb under 2017. Libraries were prepared through the immunoSEQ multiplex PCR assay. For the multiplex PCR, a mixture combining 60 forward primers for TCR Vbeta segments and 13 reverse primers for TCR Jbeta segments was used. This is the immuneACCESS table as TCRdb keeps it, with only in-frame sequences that have V and J called. A part of the clones is gone; compared with another copy, unresolved V genes explain less than half, and the rest is unexplained. The table for this sample lists some 120,000 clones; under 85% of them were counted only once. The top ten constitute approximately 6.4% of the sample. The sequenced material came from PBMCs. All receptors derive from a woman aged 45 to 65 in good health and CMV-seropositive.

The rearrangement joins TRBV4-1 to TRBJ2-7; weak D call: TRBD1 (6 bases). Trimming pared 3 bases from V and 4 bases from J, leaving 13 bases between. CDR3 length equals 14 residues. CDR1 is MGHRA, CDR2 YSYEKL, per germline. CDR3: CASSQQLDRYEQYF. CDR3 nucleotides: TGCGCCAGCAGCCAGCAACTGGACAGATACGAGCAGTACTTC.

CDR3 nucleotides: TGTGCCAGCAGCGACAGTTTTGGTGAGCAGTTCTTC. This gives the protein CASSDSFGEQFF. This rearrangement joins TRBV7-2 to TRBJ2-1, with a weak D call TRBD1 (5 bases). Germline-derived CDR1 and CDR2 are SGHTA and FQGNSA. This CDR3 spans 12 amino acids. Between the trimmed V and J ends, which lost 5 bases and 9 bases, there was a span of 11 bases.

The chain couples TRBV6-5 to TRBJ1-1; TRBD1 aligns across 8 bases. The CDR3 length is 12 residues. Trimming took 4 bases from V and 8 from J; bases not matched to a gene: 3. Per the germline V gene, CDR1 is MNHEY and CDR2 is SVGAGI. For the CDR3, the DNA is TGTGCCAGCAGTTTCCAGGGGGCGGAAGCTTTCTTT. Translation gives CASSFQGAEAFF.

The chain is built from TRBV6-1 and TRBJ1-2; possibly TRBD1 for D (6 bases). Germline V lookup: CDR1 MNHNS, CDR2 SASEGT. The CDR3 extends over 18 amino acids. V was cut by 2 bases and J by 5 bases, with 24 bases left in between. The CDR3 region is CASSENTNSWGLWYGYTF. CDR3 DNA: TGTGCCAGCAGTGAAAACACCAACAGCTGGGGGCTTTGGTATGGCTACACCTTC.

As regards this clone: The junction differs from germline at one of its ends, possibly a read error. V usage is TRBV6-1 and J usage is TRBJ1-2; D gene unclear. CDR1 and CDR2 from the germline V gene are MNHNS and SASEGT. The CDR3 length is 15 residues. As DNA, the CDR3 is TGTGCCAGCAGCGGTCTAGGAACGGATAACTGTGGCTACACCTTC. Translated: CASSGLGTDNCGYTF.

The V call is TRBV19, the J call TRBJ1-5, with 10 bases identical to TRBD1. The germline CDR1 and CDR2 sequences are LNHDA and SQIVND (reference sequence). This CDR3 has 15 residues. Trimming took 9 bases from V and 9 from J; bases not matched to a gene: 14. CDR3 sequence: CASSNSGTGALPQHF. In DNA form, the CDR3 reads TGTGCCAGCTCCAACTCCGGGACAGGGGCGCTGCCCCAGCATTTT.

The chain employs TRBV11-3 and TRBJ2-1; unclear D gene. The CDR3 is made up of 14 amino acids. Trimming removed 6 bases from V and 5 bases from J, with 14 bases in between. The germline V gene has CDR1 SGHNT and CDR2 YENEEA. The DNA for the CDR3 is TGTGCCAGCAGGGTCGAGGAAGTCCACAATGAGCAGTTCTTC. Encoded protein: CASRVEEVHNEQFF.

This clone was recorded only once. The rearrangement joins TRBV11-2 to TRBJ2-1; 9 bases are shared with TRBD2. CDR3 length: 14 residues. Looked up from germline, CDR1 is SGHAT and CDR2 is FQNNGV. The ends lost 2 bases at V and 6 bases at J; junction bases unmatched: 2. CDR3 in DNA: TGTGCCAGCAGCTTACTGACTAGCGGCAATGAGCAGTTCTTC. It specifies CASSLLTSGNEQFF.

The CDR3 sequence: CASSGGQGYNSPLHF. The CDR3 DNA reads as TGTGCCAGCAGTGGGGGACAGGGGTATAATTCACCCCTCCACTTT. The genes are TRBV2 and TRBJ1-6; 10 nucleotides agree with TRBD1. This CDR3 has 15 residues. Germline V gene data show CDR1 as SNHLY and CDR2 as FYNNEI. The V segment lost 4 bases and the J segment 4 bases; nucleotides outside the gene matches: 1.

The CDR3, as DNA: TGTGCCAGCAGCCTGGGCCCCCCGGGGGGATCCAACACCGGGGAGCTGTTTTTT. This gives the protein CASSLGPPGGSNTGELFF. J is TRBJ2-2 and V is TRBV7-7, with TRBD2 matching 7 bases. Germline V CDR1 and CDR2: SSHAT, FNYEAQ (reference sequence). Trimming took 5 bases from V and 2 from J; bases not matched to a gene: 14. This CDR3 comprises 18 residues.

The J gene is TRBJ1-1, the V gene TRBV27; 12 nucleotides align to TRBD1. V dropped 6 bases and J dropped 0; count of bases not matched to a gene: 17. CDR1 is MNHEY, CDR2 SMNVEV, per germline (reference sequence). This CDR3 contains 20 residues. CDR3 protein: CASRPRPGQGARGLNTEAFF. The CDR3 bases are TGTGCCAGCAGACCACGACCGGGACAGGGGGCGCGGGGGTTGAACACTGAAGCTTTCTTT.

This clone was picked up one time. The chain combines TRBV2 with TRBJ2-5; tentative D call: TRBD2 (6 bases). Germline V gene lookup returns CDR1 SNHLY and CDR2 FYNNEI. This CDR3 region has 13 residues. The germline V and J ends were trimmed by 6 bases and 2 bases, with 10 bases remaining between them. The CDR3: CASSGGQQETQYF. In nucleotides, the CDR3 is TGTGCCAGCAGCGGAGGGCAGCAAGAGACCCAGTACTTC.

The rearrangement uses TRBV7-2 and TRBJ2-4; no definite D call. V lost 5 bases and J 7 bases, leaving 12 bases between the germline ends. This CDR3 is 13 amino acids long. Germline lookup yields CDR1 SGHTA and CDR2 FQGNSA. The CDR3 sequence is CASSPEQWNIQYF. The DNA for the CDR3 is TGTGCCAGCAGCCCCGAACAGTGGAACATTCAGTACTTC.

Only a few counts were recorded for this clone. This sequence joins TRBV30 and TRBJ2-6, with D hard to call. CDR1 and CDR2 from the germline V gene are GTSNPN and SVGIG (reference sequence). The CDR3 runs to 15 residues. The V and J ends lost 0 bases and 0 bases respectively, with 6 bases between them. The DNA of the CDR3 is TGTGCCTGGAGTGTCCCTAGCTCTGGGGCCAACGTCCTGACTTTC. Protein product: CAWSVPSSGANVLTF.

The chain recombines TRBV7-9 with TRBJ1-5; D not resolved. The CDR3 spans 14 residues. The germline gives CDR1 SEHNR, CDR2 FQNEAQ (reference sequence). Trimming took off 0 bases at V and 3 bases at J, with 6 bases between the two ends. In DNA form, the CDR3 reads TGTGCCAGCAGCTTAGCCGGGATCAATCAGCCCCAGCATTTT. It codes for CASSLAGINQPQHF.

The chain combines TRBV6-5 with TRBJ1-6; 7 nucleotides align to TRBD1. CDR1 is MNHEY and CDR2 is SVGAGI in the germline V gene. The CDR3 loop spans 14 amino acids. V was clipped by 8 bases and J by 7 bases; unmatched bases: 8. CDR3: CASCMGQRNSPLHF. DNA of the CDR3: TGTGCCAGCTGTATGGGACAGCGCAATTCACCCCTCCACTTT.

V and J are TRBV19 and TRBJ1-3, with TRBD1 matching over 7 bases. V was clipped by 6 bases and J by 4 bases; unmatched bases: 3. The CDR3 consists of 13 residues. Germline CDR1 and CDR2: LNHDA and SQIVND (reference sequence). This CDR3 reads CASRGTAGNTIYF. DNA for the CDR3: TGTGCCAGTAGGGGGACAGCCGGAAACACCATATATTTT.

The rearrangement uses TRBV9 and TRBJ2-5; TRBD1 agrees at 8 bases. The J call may not be correct, given that the DNA end is closer to TRBJ2-7. Germline V lookup: CDR1 SGDLS, CDR2 YYNGEE. CDR3 length: 14 residues. CDR3 protein: CASSVADRDHEQYF. CDR3 DNA sequence: TGTGCCAGCAGCGTGGCGGACAGGGACCACGAGCAGTACTTC.

The V and J genes are TRBV4-2 and TRBJ1-1; tentatively, D is TRBD1 (6 bases). The V end was cut by 6 bases, the J end by 9 bases, with 11 bases between. This CDR3 has 11 amino acids. Germline CDR1 and CDR2: LGHNA and YNFKEQ. The CDR3 loop reads CASSLDSQAFF. The CDR3 bases are TGTGCCAGCAGTTTGGACAGTCAAGCTTTCTTT.

This chain connects TRBV27 to TRBJ1-4; D gene ambiguous. V was cut by 4 bases and J by 8 bases, with 14 bases left in between. Germline loops: CDR1 MNHEY, CDR2 SMNVEV (reference sequence). This CDR3 comprises 14 residues. CDR3 nucleotides: TGTGCCAGCAGTTACGGGGAAACGAAAGAAAAACTGTTTTTT. This sequence encodes CASSYGETKEKLFF.

This clone showed up just a few times. The CDR3 loop is CASSLDYPRGDLYNEQFF. DNA of the CDR3: TGTGCCAGCAGCTTAGATTATCCCAGGGGGGATTTGTACAATGAGCAGTTCTTC. This chain joins TRBV5-4 and TRBJ2-1, with D possibly TRBD1 on 7 matching bases. The V gene's germline CDR1 is SGHNT and CDR2 YYREEE (reference sequence). Trimming cost V 2 bases and J 4 bases, with 22 bases left between them. The CDR3 runs 18 residues.

The rearrangement uses TRBV10-2 and TRBJ2-7; the match to TRBD2 covers 8 bases. The germline V gene encodes CDR1 WSHSY and CDR2 SAAADI. Trimming took 4 bases from V and 7 from J; bases not matched to a gene: 12. The CDR3 totals 15 residues. CDR3 DNA: TGCGCCAGCAGTGGGGCTCGGGGGGGCCCATGGGAGCAGTACTTC. It specifies CASSGARGGPWEQYF.

V gene TRBV21-1 combines with J gene TRBJ2-5; the table calls TRBD1, which could not be checked here. TRBV21-1 is deemed a pseudogene. The CDR3 is 13 amino acids. The CDR3 loop is CASSKEGVETQYF. DNA of the CDR3: TGTGCCAGCAGCAAGGAAGGGGTAGAGACCCAGTACTTC.